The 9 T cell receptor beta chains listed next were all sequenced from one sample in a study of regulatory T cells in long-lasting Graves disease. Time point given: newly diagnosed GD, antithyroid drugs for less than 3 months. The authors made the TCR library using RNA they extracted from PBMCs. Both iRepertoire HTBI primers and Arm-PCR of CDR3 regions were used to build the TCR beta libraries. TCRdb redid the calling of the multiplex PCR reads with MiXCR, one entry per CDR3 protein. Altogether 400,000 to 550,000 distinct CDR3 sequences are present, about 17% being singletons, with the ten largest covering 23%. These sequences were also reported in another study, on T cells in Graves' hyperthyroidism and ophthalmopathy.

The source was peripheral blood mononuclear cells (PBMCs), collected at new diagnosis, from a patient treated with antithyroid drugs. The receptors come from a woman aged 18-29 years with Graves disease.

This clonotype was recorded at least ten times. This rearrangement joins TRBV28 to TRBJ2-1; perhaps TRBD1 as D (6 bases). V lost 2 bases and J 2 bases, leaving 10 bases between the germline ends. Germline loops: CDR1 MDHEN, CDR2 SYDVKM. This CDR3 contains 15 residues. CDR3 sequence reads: CASSLTRDTYNEQFF. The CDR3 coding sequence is TGTGCCAGCAGTTTAACCCGGGACACCTACAATGAGCAGTTCTTC.

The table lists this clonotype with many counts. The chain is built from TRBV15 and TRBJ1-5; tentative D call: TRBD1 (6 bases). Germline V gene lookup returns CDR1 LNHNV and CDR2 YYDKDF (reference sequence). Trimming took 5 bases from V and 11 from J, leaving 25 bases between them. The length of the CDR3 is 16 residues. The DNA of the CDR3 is TGTGCCACCAGCCCAACGACGGACCGGCAGGGGAGGACCCAGCATTTT. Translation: CATSPTTDRQGRTQHF.

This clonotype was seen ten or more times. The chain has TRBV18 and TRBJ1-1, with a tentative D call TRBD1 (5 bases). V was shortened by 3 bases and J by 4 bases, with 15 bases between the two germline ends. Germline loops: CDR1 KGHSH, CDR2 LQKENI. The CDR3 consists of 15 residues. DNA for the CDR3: TGTGCCAGCTCACCTAAACCGGGGGGAGGCACTGAAGCTTTCTTT. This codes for CASSPKPGGGTEAFF.

CDR3 residues: CASSHQVRTSGRAGNEQFF. The CDR3 DNA follows: TGTGCCAGCAGCCACCAGGTCCGGACTAGCGGGAGGGCAGGAAATGAGCAGTTCTTC. V and J are TRBV6-2 or TRBV6-3 and TRBJ2-1; 15 bases line up with TRBD2. With V trimmed by 6 bases and J by 7 bases, 16 bases remained unmatched. Germline V CDR1 and CDR2: MNHEY, SVGEGT. The CDR3 consists of 19 residues.

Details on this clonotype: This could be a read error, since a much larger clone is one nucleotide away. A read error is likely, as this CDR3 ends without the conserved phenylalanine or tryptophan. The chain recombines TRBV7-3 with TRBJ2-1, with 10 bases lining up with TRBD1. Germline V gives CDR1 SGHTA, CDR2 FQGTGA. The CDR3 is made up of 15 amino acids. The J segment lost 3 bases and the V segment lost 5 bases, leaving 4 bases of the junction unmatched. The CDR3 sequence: CASSRDRGNYNEQFL. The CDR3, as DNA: TGTGCCAGCAGCAGGGACAGGGGAAACTACAATGAGCAGTTCCTC.

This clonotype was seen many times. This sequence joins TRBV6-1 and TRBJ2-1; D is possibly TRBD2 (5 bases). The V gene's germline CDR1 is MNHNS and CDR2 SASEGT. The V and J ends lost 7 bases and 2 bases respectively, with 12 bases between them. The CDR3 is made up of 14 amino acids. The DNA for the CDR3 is TGTGCCAGCACAAGACGGGAAGCCTACAATGAGCAGTTCTTC. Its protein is CASTRREAYNEQFF.

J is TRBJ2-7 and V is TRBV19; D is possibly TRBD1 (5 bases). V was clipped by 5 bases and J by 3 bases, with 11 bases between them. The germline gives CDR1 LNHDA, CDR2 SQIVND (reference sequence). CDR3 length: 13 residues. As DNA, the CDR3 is TGTGCCAGTAGTGAACAGGAACGCTACGAGCAGTACTTC. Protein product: CASSEQERYEQYF.

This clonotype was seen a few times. CDR3 loop: CASSPGRIMNTEAFF. Here the CDR3 DNA reads TGTGCCAGCAGCCCGGGACGGATTATGAACACTGAAGCTTTCTTT. The chain uses TRBV6-1 and TRBJ1-1, with D tentatively TRBD1 (5 bases). This CDR3 spans 15 amino acids. Germline lookup yields CDR1 MNHNS and CDR2 SASEGT. Trimming took off 6 bases at V and 0 bases at J, with 14 bases between the two ends.

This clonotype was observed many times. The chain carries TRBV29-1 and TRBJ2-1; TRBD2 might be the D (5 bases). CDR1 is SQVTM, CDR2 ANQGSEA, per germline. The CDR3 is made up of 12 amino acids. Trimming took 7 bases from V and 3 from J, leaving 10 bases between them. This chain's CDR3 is CSAREDYNEQFF. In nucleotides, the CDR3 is TGCAGCGCCCGGGAAGACTACAATGAGCAGTTCTTC.